These 2 T cell receptor beta chains were all obtained from the same sample, sequenced in a study of response to subunit inactivated influenza vaccine. One entry per CDR3 protein, called by TCRdb with MiXCR from the RT-PCR reads. The sample comprises about 170,000 distinct CDR3 sequences, around 12% of which are singletons, and 29% rests with the top ten. This same sample was also taken into another study, of T cells expressing NK-cell markers. That study adds: As the method of synthesis, 5'RACE template switching with UMIs yielded TCR beta cDNA.

The input for sequencing was CD8+ T cells sorted from PBMCs, taken roughly 13 days after vaccination. These receptors were taken from a man between 50 and 59 years old who received an inactivated influenza vaccine.

This clonotype was observed many times. The chain carries TRBV27 and TRBJ2-5; 7 nucleotides align to TRBD1. Germline lookup yields CDR1 MNHEY and CDR2 SMNVEV (reference sequence). The CDR3 runs to 14 residues. With 6 bases clipped from V and 5 bases from J, the junction kept 9 bases outside the gene matches. CDR3 sequence reads: CASSLDRAGETQYF. The CDR3 DNA is TGTGCCAGCAGCTTAGACAGGGCTGGGGAGACCCAGTACTTC.

This clonotype was recorded at least ten times. The CDR3 DNA reads as TGCAGCGCCGGCTTAAGCGGGACCTACAATGAGCAGTTCTTC. This gives the protein CSAGLSGTYNEQFF. The chain uses TRBV29-1 and TRBJ2-1; 7 bases match TRBD2. Germline values: CDR1 SQVTM, CDR2 ANQGSEA. This CDR3 is built from 14 residues. V was pared by 7 bases and J by 2 bases, with 8 bases of the junction left unmatched.